This TCR beta chain stems from a study of cytomegalovirus exposure and HLA in healthy donors listed by TCRdb under 2017. Context from the whole study: According to a later analysis, the 120 or so validation repertoires were produced on the same platform as the roughly 600 repertoires of the first cohort. The aim of the study was to test whether cataloging public T cell receptors could identify signatures of past pathogen exposure. A separate validation cohort of about 110 different subjects was used in addition to the roughly 700-subject first cohort. To predict cytomegalovirus infection status, the study brought together high-throughput TCR immunosequencing, statistical association of individual TCRs with disease status, and machine learning.

General study outcomes and caveats: The authors suggested that the approach could potentially be extended to other disease states and immunological phenotypes. Of the cluster scores, 90% to 95% were above 0 in a later analysis, which found that TCRs clustered in the first cohort also tended to co-occur in the 120 or so validation repertoires. The study gave a list of around 170 TCR beta chains associated with cytomegalovirus. While some public TCRs were present in many individuals, most TCR sequences turned up only very rarely across donors. Cytomegalovirus status was reported to be diagnosed by the classifier with high specificity and sensitivity in both the original and validation cohorts. A later analysis lacked HLA typing for the validation cohort, so it scored co-occurrence in that cohort across all 130 or so repertoires. Three of the identified cytomegalovirus-associated TCR beta chains were confirmed in vitro to be specific for cytomegalovirus antigens.

Libraries were built with the immunoSEQ multiplex PCR assay. In the original analysis: To diagnose cytomegalovirus status from the catalog of TCR beta chain sequences, a statistical classification framework was built. The source is immuneACCESS, and TCRdb retained only in-frame sequences with V and J called. Part of the clones is not carried over; for the studies checked, unresolved V genes explain less than half of this, and the remainder is unexplained. V and J calls and clone size come straight from that table; D and trimming were deduced from the DNA. The sample data list roughly 120,000 clones, and approximately 94% of these were observed just once. The ten largest clones add up to approximately 1.2% of the sample. The donors were included in the validation cohort of roughly 130 subjects, a group kept apart from the roughly 730-subject first cohort. CDR1 SGHRS and CDR2 YFSETQ were looked up in the germline V gene. Deletion took 4 bases off V and 6 bases off J, with a span of 13 bases between the germline ends. The CDR3 sequence holds 13 residues, the cysteine and phenylalanine included. The sequence is cut down to CDR3 DNA, 39 bases in frame from base 1.

Of note for this clone: Its antigen remains undetermined. Qualities for individual bases were not recorded, and no much larger clone is one base off.

The chain joins TRBV5-1 to TRBJ1-2; possibly the D gene is TRBD1, per 5 matching bases. Input material: PBMCs. The sequence derives from a woman under 30 in good health and CMV-seronegative. CDR3 loop: CASSRGREDGYTF. The nucleotide sequence reads TGCGCCAGCAGCCGCGGCAGGGAGGATGGCTACACCTTC. This CDR3, with the reference TRBV5-1 and TRBJ1-2 proteins standing in past its ends, gives the full variable domain KAGVTQTPRYLIKTRGQQVTLSCSPISGHRSVSWYQQTPGQGLQFLFEYFSETQRNKGNFPGRFSGRQFSNSRSEMNVSTLELGDSALYLCASSRGREDGYTFGSGTRLTVV.